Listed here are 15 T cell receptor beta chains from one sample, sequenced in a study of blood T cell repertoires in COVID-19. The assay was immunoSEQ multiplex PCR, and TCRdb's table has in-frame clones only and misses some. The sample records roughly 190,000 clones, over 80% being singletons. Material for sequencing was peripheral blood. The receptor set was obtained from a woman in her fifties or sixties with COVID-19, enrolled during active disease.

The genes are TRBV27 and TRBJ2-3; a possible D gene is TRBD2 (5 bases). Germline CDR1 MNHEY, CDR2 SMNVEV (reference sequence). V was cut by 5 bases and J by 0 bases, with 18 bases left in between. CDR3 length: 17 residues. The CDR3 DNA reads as TGTGCCAGCAGTCCCCGAGGGTTCCGGACTAGCACAGATACGCAGTATTTT. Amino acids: CASSPRGFRTSTDTQYF.

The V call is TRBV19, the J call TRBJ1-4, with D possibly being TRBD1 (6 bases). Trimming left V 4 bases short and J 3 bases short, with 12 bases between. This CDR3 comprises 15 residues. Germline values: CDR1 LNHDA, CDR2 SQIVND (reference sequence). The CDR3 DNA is TGTGCCAGTAGTAGGACAGCACCAGCTAATGAAAAACTGTTTTTT. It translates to CASSRTAPANEKLFF.

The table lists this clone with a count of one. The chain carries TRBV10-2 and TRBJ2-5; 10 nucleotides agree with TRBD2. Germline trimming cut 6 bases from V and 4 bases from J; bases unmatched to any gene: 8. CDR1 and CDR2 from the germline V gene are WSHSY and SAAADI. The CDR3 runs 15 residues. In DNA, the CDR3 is TGCGCCAGCAGCCAAGCGGGGGGGATAGGAGAGACCCAGTACTTC. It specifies CASSQAGGIGETQYF.

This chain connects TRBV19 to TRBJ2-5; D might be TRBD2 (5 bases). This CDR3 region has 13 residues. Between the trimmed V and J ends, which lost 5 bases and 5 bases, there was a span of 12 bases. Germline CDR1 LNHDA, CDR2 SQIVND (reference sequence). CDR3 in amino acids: CASSGLAGETQYF. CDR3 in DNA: TGTGCCAGTAGTGGGCTCGCGGGTGAGACCCAGTACTTC.

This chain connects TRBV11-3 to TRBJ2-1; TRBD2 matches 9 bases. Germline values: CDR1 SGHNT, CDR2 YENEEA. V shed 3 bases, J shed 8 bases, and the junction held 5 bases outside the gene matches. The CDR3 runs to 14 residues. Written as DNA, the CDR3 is TGTGCCAGCAGCTTGAGCGGGAGGTGGGATGAGCAGTTCTTC. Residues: CASSLSGRWDEQFF.

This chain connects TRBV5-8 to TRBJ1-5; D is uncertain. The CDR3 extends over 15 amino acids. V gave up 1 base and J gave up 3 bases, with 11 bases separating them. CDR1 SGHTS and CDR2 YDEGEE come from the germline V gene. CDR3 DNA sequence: TGTGCCAGCAGCTTGTGGGGAGGGAACAATCAGCCCCAGCATTTT. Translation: CASSLWGGNNQPQHF.

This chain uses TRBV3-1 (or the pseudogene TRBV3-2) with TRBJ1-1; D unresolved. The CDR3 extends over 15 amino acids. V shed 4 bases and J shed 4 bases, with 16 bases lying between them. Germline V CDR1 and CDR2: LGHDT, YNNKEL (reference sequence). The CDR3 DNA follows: TGTGCCAGCAGCCCGAACCGGCGAGGCGGCACTGAAGCTTTCTTT. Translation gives CASSPNRRGGTEAFF.

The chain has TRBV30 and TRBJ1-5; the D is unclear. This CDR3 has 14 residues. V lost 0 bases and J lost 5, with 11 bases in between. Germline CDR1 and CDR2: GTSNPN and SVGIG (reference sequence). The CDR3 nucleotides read TGTGCCTGGAGTGTACGAGGGAGGGATCAGCCCCAGCATTTT. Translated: CAWSVRGRDQPQHF.

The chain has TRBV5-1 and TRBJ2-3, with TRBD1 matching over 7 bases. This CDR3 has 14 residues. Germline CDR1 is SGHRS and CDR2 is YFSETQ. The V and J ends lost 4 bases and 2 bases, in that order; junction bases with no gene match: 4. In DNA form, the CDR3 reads TGCGCCAGCAGCCCCGGACAGGTCACAGATACGCAGTATTTT. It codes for CASSPGQVTDTQYF.

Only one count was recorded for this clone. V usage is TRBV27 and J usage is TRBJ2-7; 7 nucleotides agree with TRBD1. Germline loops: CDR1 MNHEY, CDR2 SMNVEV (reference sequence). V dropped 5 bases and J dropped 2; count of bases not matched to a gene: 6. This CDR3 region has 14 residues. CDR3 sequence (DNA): TGTGCCAGCAGTCGACGGGACAGAACCTACGAGCAGTACGTC. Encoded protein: CASSRRDRTYEQYV.

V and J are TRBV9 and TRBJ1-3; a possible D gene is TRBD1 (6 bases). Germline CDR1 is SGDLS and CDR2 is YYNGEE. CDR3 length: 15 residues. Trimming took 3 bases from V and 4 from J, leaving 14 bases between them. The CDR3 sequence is CASSAGTLGGNTIYF. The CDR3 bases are TGTGCCAGCAGCGCCGGGACATTGGGAGGAAACACCATATATTTT.

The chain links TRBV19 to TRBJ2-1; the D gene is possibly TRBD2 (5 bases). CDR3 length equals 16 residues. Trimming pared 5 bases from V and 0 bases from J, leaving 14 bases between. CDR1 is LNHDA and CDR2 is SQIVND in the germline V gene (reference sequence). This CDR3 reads CASSPKSGSSYNEQFF. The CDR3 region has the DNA TGTGCCAGTAGTCCGAAAAGCGGTAGCTCCTACAATGAGCAGTTCTTC.

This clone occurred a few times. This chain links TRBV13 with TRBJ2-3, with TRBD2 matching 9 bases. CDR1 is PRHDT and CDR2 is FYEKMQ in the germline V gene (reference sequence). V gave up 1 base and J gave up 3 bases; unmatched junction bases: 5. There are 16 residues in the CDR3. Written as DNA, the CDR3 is TGTGCCAGCAGCTTAGCTCGACTAGCGGAAACAGATACGCAGTATTTT. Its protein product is CASSLARLAETDTQYF.

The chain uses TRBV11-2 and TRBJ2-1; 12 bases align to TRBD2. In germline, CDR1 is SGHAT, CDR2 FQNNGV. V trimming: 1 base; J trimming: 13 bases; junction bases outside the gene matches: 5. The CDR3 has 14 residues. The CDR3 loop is CASSLVTSGSPQFF. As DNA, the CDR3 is TGTGCCAGCAGCTTAGTGACTAGCGGGAGCCCACAGTTCTTC.

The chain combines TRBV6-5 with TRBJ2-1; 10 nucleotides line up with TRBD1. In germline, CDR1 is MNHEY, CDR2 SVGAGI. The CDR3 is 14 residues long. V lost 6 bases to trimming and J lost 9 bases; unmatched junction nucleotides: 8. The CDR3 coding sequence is TGTGCCAGCAGCCGCCGGGACAGGGGTTCTGAGCAGTTCTTC. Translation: CASSRRDRGSEQFF.